One and the same sample provided the 12 T cell receptor beta chains below, sequenced in a study of early T cells in non-severe SARS-CoV-2 infection (TCRdb year 2021). The library was obtained by 5' RACE. This sample was sequenced with a NextSeq 500. In TCRdb, the public reads were trimmed at Q25 with fastp and aligned with MiXCR, with productive beta chains retained. Each entry is one CDR3 protein sequence, shown with its most common DNA and genes. The sample records around 64,000 distinct CDR3 sequences, roughly 12% of which are singletons. Of the sample, 1.2% to 1.5% falls within the top ten clones. This specimen consisted of whole blood, obtained at baseline. These receptors all stem from an adult who was a healthcare worker with PCR-confirmed SARS-CoV-2 infection or an uninfected control (not recorded which).

This clonotype was counted a few times. Written as DNA, the CDR3 is TGTGCCAGCAGTCCTCGACTTGATCCAGATACGCAGTATTTT. Residues: CASSPRLDPDTQYF. The rearrangement joins TRBV28 to TRBJ2-3; D remains unclear. CDR3 size: 14 residues. Per the germline V gene, CDR1 is MDHEN and CDR2 is SYDVKM. Deletions cut 5 bases from V and 4 bases from J, with 13 bases between.

This chain links TRBV28 with TRBJ1-1; a weak D match, TRBD1 (6 bases). CDR1 MDHEN and CDR2 SYDVKM come from the germline V gene. The CDR3 contains 15 residues. Trimming removed 3 bases from V and 6 bases from J, with 17 bases in between. The CDR3 sequence is CASSFTGRGSAEAFF. Here the CDR3 DNA reads TGTGCCAGCAGTTTCACAGGGAGGGGTAGCGCTGAAGCTTTCTTT.

The CDR3 region is CASIPDRGVYNEQFF. In DNA, the CDR3 is TGTGCCAGCATCCCGGACAGGGGGGTTTACAATGAGCAGTTCTTC. This chain uses TRBV12-3 or TRBV12-4 with TRBJ2-1, with TRBD1 matching over 10 bases. This CDR3 has 15 amino acids. V shed 7 bases and J 4 bases; nucleotides not matched to a gene: 7.

The sample holds many counts of this clonotype. One junction end disagrees with the germline gene, perhaps due to a read error. The CDR3 loop reads CASSEESGLFYRYTF. CDR3 nucleotide sequence: TGTGCCAGCAGTGAAGAGTCCGGACTCTTCTATCGCTACACCTTC. The J gene is TRBJ1-2, the V gene TRBV6-1, with unresolved D. This CDR3 is built from 15 residues. Germline V lookup: CDR1 MNHNS, CDR2 SASEGT.

Only a few counts were recorded for this clonotype. The chain uses TRBV7-9 and TRBJ1-2, with 7 bases aligning to TRBD1. V lost 6 bases and J lost 4; bases outside the gene matches: 5. Germline assignment: CDR1 SEHNR and CDR2 FQNEAQ (reference sequence). CDR3 size: 13 residues. CDR3 amino acids: CASSSGTAYGYTF. The CDR3 bases are TGTGCCAGCAGTTCCGGGACAGCCTATGGCTACACCTTC.

As concerns this clonotype: A single base separates this from a much larger clone, so it may be a read error. The chain has TRBV28 and TRBJ2-7; no reliable D call. Germline CDR1 MDHEN, CDR2 SYDVKM. The CDR3 is 11 residues long. CDR3 nucleotide sequence: TGTGCCAGCAGGGGGTACTACGGGCAGTACTTC. Its protein product is CASRGYYGQYF.

This chain uses TRBV28 with TRBJ2-7, with 10 bases that match TRBD2. Germline loops: CDR1 MDHEN, CDR2 SYDVKM. V shed 5 bases and J 1 base; nucleotides not matched to a gene: 5. This CDR3 is 15 amino acids long. The CDR3 sequence is CASSLPSGRSYEQYF. In DNA form, the CDR3 reads TGTGCCAGCAGTCTCCCTAGCGGGAGATCCTACGAGCAGTACTTC.

V and J are TRBV27 and TRBJ2-3; D remains unclear. Trimming pared 3 bases from V and 5 bases from J, leaving 3 bases between. The CDR3 extends over 11 amino acids. CDR1 is MNHEY and CDR2 is SMNVEV in the germline V gene (reference sequence). The CDR3 region has the DNA TGTGCCAGCAGTTTCCAAGATACGCAGTATTTT. This encodes CASSFQDTQYF.

The chain carries TRBV5-1 and TRBJ1-2, with a weak D call TRBD1 (5 bases). CDR3 length: 14 residues. Per germline, CDR1 SGHRS and CDR2 YFSETQ. Trimming cost V 0 bases and J 8 bases, with 14 bases left between them. The CDR3 DNA follows: TGCGCCAGCAGCTTGGACAGGCAACTCGAGGGCTACACCTTC. Encoded protein: CASSLDRQLEGYTF.

This clonotype was recorded a few times. This chain uses TRBV7-9 with TRBJ2-1, with D possibly being TRBD1 (5 bases). In germline, CDR1 is SEHNR, CDR2 FQNEAQ (reference sequence). V was pared by 5 bases and J by 7 bases, with 21 bases between. The CDR3 runs 16 residues. As DNA, the CDR3 is TGTGCCAGCAGCACGCTGGGCCAAGCCCCAGGGAATGAGCAGTTCTTC. Translation gives CASSTLGQAPGNEQFF.

V usage is TRBV20-1 and J usage is TRBJ2-7, with D maybe TRBD2 (5 bases). V lost 1 base to trimming and J lost 5 bases, with 12 bases between them. Germline V gene sequence: CDR1 DFQATT, CDR2 SNEGSKA (reference sequence). The CDR3 extends over 13 amino acids. The CDR3 reads CSARGEQDHEQYF. The DNA of the CDR3 is TGCAGTGCTAGAGGGGAGCAGGACCACGAGCAGTACTTC.

This clonotype was seen only a few times. This chain connects TRBV11-2 to TRBJ2-2; 9 bases fit TRBD2. CDR1 SGHAT and CDR2 FQNNGV come from the germline V gene. CDR3 length: 16 amino acids. With 5 bases clipped from V and 10 bases from J, the junction kept 14 bases outside the gene matches. The CDR3 bases are TGTGCCAGCAGCCAGGGACTAGCCCCCGTCGACGAGGAGCTGTTTTTT. Translation gives CASSQGLAPVDEELFF.